The rows below give T cell receptor beta chains drawn from one sample of a study of blood T cells in healthy people across ages. In TCRdb, the 5' RACE reads were re-called with MiXCR into one record per CDR3 protein. The repertoire holds 1,100,000 or so distinct CDR3 sequences, 40% to 50% seen once, with approximately 20% in the top ten. The sequenced sample consisted of blood. The origin of the receptors is a woman aged 60-70 years in good health. CDR3s leave out the opening cysteine and the closing phenylalanine or tryptophan.

v_gene	CDR3aa
TRBV24-1	ATSDLFGTGRETQY
TRBV28	ASSLRDPDTDMQY
TRBV2	ASSAPRTGEVEQF
TRBV20-1	SAIRDEQF
TRBV5-1	ASSVGTGHNEQF
TRBV15	ATSSPGQGPYNEQF
TRBV29-1	SVAWEETQY
TRBV5-1	ASSFIDGEGEQY
TRBV7-2	ASSRFGGEETQY
TRBV5-6	ASSPDMGQQETQY
TRBV2	AGRMVVGGYT
TRBV20-1	SARRRVDREQRPYEQY
TRBV5-1	ASSLTGGLSSYEQY
TRBV28	TNSSPRTALYEQY
TRBV20-1	SALPYTSTDTQY
TRBV10-3	AISESIAGGNQPQH
TRBV6-6	ASSRRTGGLPDTQY
TRBV6-1	ASSEAGTGVREQY
TRBV7-9	ASSPIGQIYNEQF
TRBV20-1	SALEMVTDTQY
TRBV7-6	ASSFRGVGGELF
TRBV12-3/TRBV12-4	ASSPRAGVPDTQY
TRBV11-2	ASSFHMGGETQY
TRBV5-1	ASSLEGGNEQY
TRBV6-1	ASSITGLGAF
TRBV29-1	SVERLASNEQY
TRBV3-1	ASSHRDPNEKLF
TRBV6-1	ASSEATGGETQY
TRBV20-1	SGRGAGIGEDTQY
TRBV11-1	ASSDRDRGNTGELF
TRBV28	ASREDGTQRTQY
TRBV20-1	SARDTLNTDTQY
TRBV11-2	ASSPRRGESYFNEQF
TRBV20-1	SAGGVGNQPRH
TRBV10-3	ASRTSAGGNEQY
TRBV16	ASSKADRPIYGYT
TRBV7-6	ASSFTQAGNTDTQY
TRBV2	ASSVEKDRLSSYEQY
TRBV29-1	SVEDRTGGSQY
TRBV5-6	ASSLLRRENSYEQY
TRBV24-1	ATSDFLGQGNNEQF
TRBV20-1	SAELRRGGEAQY
TRBV7-2	ASSLAGTTTETF
TRBV5-1	ASSLSQVMETQY
TRBV7-8	ASSLEGPGVVEKLF
TRBV15	ATSRERLNTGELF
TRBV29-1	SVEVGTAEQY
TRBV12-3/TRBV12-4	ASSPRTGTNQPQH
TRBV2	ASSPRGGGNTEAF
TRBV27	ASRTGDRVGKAKNIQY
TRBV5-4	ASSLDEGTDTQY
TRBV6-1	ASRKDAVMNTEAF
TRBV20-1	SAYGLAETQY
TRBV3-1	ASSQGPEQF
TRBV18	ASSPPTLAGGYNEQF
TRBV5-1	ASSATHLQGSGANVLT